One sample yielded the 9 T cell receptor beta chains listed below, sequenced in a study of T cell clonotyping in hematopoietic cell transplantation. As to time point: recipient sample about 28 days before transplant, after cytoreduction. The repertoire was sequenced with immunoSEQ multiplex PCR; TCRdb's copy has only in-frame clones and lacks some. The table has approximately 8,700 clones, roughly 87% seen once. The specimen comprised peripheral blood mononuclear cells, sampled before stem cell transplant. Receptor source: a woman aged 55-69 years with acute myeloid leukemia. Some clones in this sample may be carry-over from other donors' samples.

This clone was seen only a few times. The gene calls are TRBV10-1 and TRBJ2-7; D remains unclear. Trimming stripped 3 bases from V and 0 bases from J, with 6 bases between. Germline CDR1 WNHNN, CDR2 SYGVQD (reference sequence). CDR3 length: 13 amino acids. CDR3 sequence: CASSETSSYEQYF. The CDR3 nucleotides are TGCGCCAGCAGTGAAACAAGCTCCTACGAGCAGTACTTC.

CDR3 sequence reads: CAWNSGRTNEQFF. CDR3 nucleotides: TGTGCCTGGAATAGCGGGAGAACCAATGAGCAGTTCTTC. This chain uses TRBV30 with TRBJ2-1; 9 bases are a match to TRBD2. The V gene end was trimmed by 4 bases and the J gene end by 6 bases; junction bases not matched to a gene: 4. This CDR3 comprises 13 residues. CDR1 and CDR2 (germline): GTSNPN, SVGIG (reference sequence).

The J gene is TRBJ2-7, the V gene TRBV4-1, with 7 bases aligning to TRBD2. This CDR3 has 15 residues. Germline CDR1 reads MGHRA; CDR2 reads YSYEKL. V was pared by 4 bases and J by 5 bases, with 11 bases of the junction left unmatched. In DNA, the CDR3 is TGCGCCAGCAGCCCCCTAGCGGTTACAGGAAACGAGCAGTACTTC. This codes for CASSPLAVTGNEQYF.

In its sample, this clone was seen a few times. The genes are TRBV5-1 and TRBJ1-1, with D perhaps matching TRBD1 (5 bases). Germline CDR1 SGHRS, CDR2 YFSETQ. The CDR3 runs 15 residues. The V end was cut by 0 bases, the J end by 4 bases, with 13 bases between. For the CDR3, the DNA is TGCGCCAGCAGCTTGGGAGGGGCGGGTGGCACTGAAGCTTTCTTT. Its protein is CASSLGGAGGTEAFF.

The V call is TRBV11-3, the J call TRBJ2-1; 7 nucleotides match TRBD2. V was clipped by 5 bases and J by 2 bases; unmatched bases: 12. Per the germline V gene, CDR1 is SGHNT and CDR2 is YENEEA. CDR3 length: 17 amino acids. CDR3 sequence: CASSLSASGIPYNEQFF. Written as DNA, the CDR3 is TGTGCCAGCAGCCTAAGTGCCAGCGGGATCCCCTACAATGAGCAGTTCTTC.

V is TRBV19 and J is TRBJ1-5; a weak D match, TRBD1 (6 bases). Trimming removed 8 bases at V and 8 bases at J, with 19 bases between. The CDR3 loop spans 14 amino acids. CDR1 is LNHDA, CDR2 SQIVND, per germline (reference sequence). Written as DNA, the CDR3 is TGTGCCAGTGAGACAGGTTTTCGGGCGGAGCCCCAGCATTTT. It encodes CASETGFRAEPQHF.

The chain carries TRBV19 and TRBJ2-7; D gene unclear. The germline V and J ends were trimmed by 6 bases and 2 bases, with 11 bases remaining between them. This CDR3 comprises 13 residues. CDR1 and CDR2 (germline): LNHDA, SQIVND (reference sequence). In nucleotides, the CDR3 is TGTGCCAGTAGCCACGCTCCGACCTACGAGCAGTACTTC. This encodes CASSHAPTYEQYF. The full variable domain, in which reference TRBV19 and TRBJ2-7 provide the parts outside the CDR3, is DGGITQSPKYLFRKEGQNVTLSCEQNLNHDAMYWYRQDPGQGLRLIYYSQIVNDFQKGDIAEGYSVSREKKESFPLTVTSAQKNPTAFYLCASSHAPTYEQYFGPGTRLTVT.

CDR3 protein: CASSPSGRNYGYTF. As DNA, the CDR3 is TGTGCCAGCTCACCGTCCGGACGGAACTATGGCTACACCTTC. The chain is built from TRBV18 and TRBJ1-2; D is unresolved. Germline V lookup: CDR1 KGHSH, CDR2 LQKENI. CDR3 size: 14 residues. V gave up 3 bases and J gave up 2 bases, with 10 bases separating them.

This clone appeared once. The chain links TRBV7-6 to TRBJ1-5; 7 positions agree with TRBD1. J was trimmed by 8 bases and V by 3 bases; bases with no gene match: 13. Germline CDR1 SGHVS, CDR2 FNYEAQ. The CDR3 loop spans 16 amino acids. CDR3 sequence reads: CASSLAMGQTGKPQHF. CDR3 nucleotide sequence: TGTGCCAGCAGCTTGGCGATGGGACAGACCGGCAAGCCCCAGCATTTT.